The 5 T cell receptor beta chains in this list originate from one sample, sequenced in a study of OX40 agonist ivuxolimab in advanced cancers. The repertoire was sequenced with immunoSEQ multiplex PCR; TCRdb's copy has only in-frame clones and lacks some. The sample holds 55,000 to 90,000 clones, about 91% seen once. The specimen comprised CD4+ or CD8+ T cells sorted from blood, sampled in a trial of the OX40 agonist ivuxolimab. Receptor source: an adult with an advanced solid tumor such as melanoma, head and neck, liver or kidney cancer.

The CDR3 region is CASSVLGLASGRAVDTQYF. CDR3 nucleotides: TGTGCCAGCAGCGTATTAGGGCTCGCTAGCGGGAGGGCCGTAGATACGCAGTATTTT. The rearrangement links TRBV9 to TRBJ2-3; 12 positions agree with TRBD2. The CDR3 is made up of 19 amino acids. With V trimmed by 1 base and J by 5 bases, 14 bases remained unmatched. The germline gives CDR1 SGDLS, CDR2 YYNGEE.

The chain combines TRBV5-1 with TRBJ1-2; 8 bases agree with TRBD1. The germline CDR1 and CDR2 sequences are SGHRS and YFSETQ. The CDR3 runs 15 residues. The ends lost 1 base at V and 3 bases at J; junction bases unmatched: 5. DNA for the CDR3: TGCGCCAGCAGCTTGTCGGCAGGGGGCCACTATGGCTACACCTTC. It encodes CASSLSAGGHYGYTF.

This clone was seen a single time. The chain carries TRBV11-2 and TRBJ1-1; the D is unclear. Trimming pared 4 bases from V and 0 bases from J, leaving 6 bases between. In germline, CDR1 is SGHAT, CDR2 FQNNGV. The CDR3 is 13 amino acids. CDR3 nucleotides: TGTGCCAGCAGCTCAACCGTGAACACTGAAGCTTTCTTT. Translating it yields CASSSTVNTEAFF.

V and J are TRBV5-4 and TRBJ2-3; D is uncertain. The length of the CDR3 is 15 residues. From germline, CDR1 is SGHNT and CDR2 YYREEE (reference sequence). The germline V and J ends were trimmed by 0 bases and 0 bases, with 8 bases remaining between them. The CDR3 nucleotides are TGTGCCAGCAGCTTGGGACTGACTAGCACAGATACGCAGTATTTT. Protein sequence: CASSLGLTSTDTQYF. The entire variable domain, with the rest obtained from reference TRBV5-4 and TRBJ2-3, is as follows: ETGVTQSPTHLIKTRGQQVTLRCSSQSGHNTVSWYQQALGQGPQFIFQYYREEENGRGNFPPRFSGLQFPNYSSELNVNALELDDSALYLCASSLGLTSTDTQYFGPGTRLTVL.

In DNA form, the CDR3 reads TGTGCCAGTAGCCTCGGATTTAACTATGGCTACACCTTC. Translation: CASSLGFNYGYTF. This chain connects TRBV19 to TRBJ1-2; D is unclear. From germline, CDR1 is LNHDA and CDR2 SQIVND (reference sequence). The CDR3 length is 13 residues. V was shortened by 6 bases and J by 1 base, with 9 bases between the two germline ends.